A selection of T cell receptor beta chains follows, all from one sample in a study of T cell changes during pregnancy in multiple sclerosis. Using immunoSEQ multiplex PCR, the repertoire was profiled, and TCRdb retains in-frame clones only, with some absent. The sample holds roughly 20,000 clones, 80% to 90% seen once. The material was CD8+ T cells from peripheral blood mononuclear cells, obtained in the second trimester of pregnancy. The receptors were gathered from a female donor in good health, enrolled as a control in a pregnancy study. Each CDR3 is given with its conserved first and last residue. A D gene is named only where the DNA matches it firmly. Part of the rows lack a size; the others show once, few, many or a class for expanded clones.

d_call	clone_size	j_call	v_call	cdr3_aa	cdr3_nt
TRBD1	-	TRBJ2-3	TRBV15	CATSRLRTGSDTQYF	TGTGCCACCAGCAGGCTCAGGACAGGGTCTGATACGCAGTATTTT
-	once	TRBJ2-7	TRBV6-5	CASSPIGGAYEQYF	TGTGCCAGCAGTCCCATAGGGGGGGCCTACGAGCAGTACTTC
-	-	TRBJ1-1	TRBV2	CASKSGGRFEAFF	TGTGCCAGCAAGTCGGGGGGAAGGTTTGAAGCTTTCTTT
-	-	TRBJ2-5	TRBV6-1	CASSDQQGSGAETQYF	TGTGCCAGCAGTGATCAGCAGGGGTCAGGCGCGGAGACCCAGTACTTC
TRBD2	-	TRBJ2-7	TRBV28	CASSPMTSGTGEQYF	TGTGCCAGCAGCCCGATGACTAGCGGGACGGGGGAGCAGTACTTC
-	-	TRBJ1-1	TRBV7-6	CASSLRGWTEAFF	TGTGCCAGCAGCCTCAGGGGCTGGACTGAAGCTTTCTTT
TRBD2	once	TRBJ2-1	TRBV5-1	CASSLGGSSYNEQFF	TGCGCCAGCAGCTTGGGCGGGAGCTCCTACAATGAGCAGTTCTTC
TRBD2	-	TRBJ2-5	TRBV4-2	CASSQDYFLVAGGEETQYF	TGTGCCAGCAGCCAAGATTACTTTCTAGTAGCGGGAGGTGAAGAGACCCAGTACTTC
TRBD1	-	TRBJ1-5	TRBV27	CASSPNRPGTGNQPQHF	TGTGCCAGCAGCCCAAACCGACCCGGGACAGGTAATCAGCCCCAGCATTTT
TRBD1	-	TRBJ1-1	TRBV6-1	CASSEETGEGSTEAFF	TGTGCCAGCAGTGAAGAGACAGGGGAAGGAAGCACTGAAGCTTTCTTT
-	-	TRBJ1-1	TRBV30	CAWIVLGGTEAFF	TGTGCCTGGATCGTATTAGGGGGCACTGAAGCTTTCTTT
-	-	TRBJ1-2	TRBV29-1	CSVESDNYGYTF	TGCAGCGTTGAGAGTGATAACTATGGCTACACCTTC
TRBD2	-	TRBJ2-2	TRBV10-2	CASSELRGLADTGELFF	TGCGCCAGCAGTGAATTAAGAGGACTAGCTGACACCGGGGAGCTGTTTTTT
TRBD2	-	TRBJ2-7	TRBV11-2	CASSRGTSGLYEQYF	TGTGCCAGCAGCCGCGGGACTAGCGGCCTCTACGAGCAGTACTTC
-	-	TRBJ2-2	TRBV15	CATSRSLELPETGELFF	TGTGCCACCAGCAGGTCTCTGGAGCTGCCAGAGACCGGGGAGCTGTTTTTT
-	-	TRBJ2-4	TRBV7-9	CASSLARQNIQYF	TGTGCCAGCAGCTTGGCTAGACAAAACATTCAGTACTTC
-	-	TRBJ2-5	TRBV28	CASWSQETQYF	TGTGCCAGTTGGAGCCAAGAGACCCAGTACTTC
-	-	TRBJ2-3	TRBV6-6	CASSPREQDTQYF	TGTGCCAGCAGCCCCCGGGAGCAAGATACGCAGTATTTT
-	-	TRBJ2-6	TRBV28	CASSLSSHTFRSGANVLTF	TGTGCCAGCAGTTTATCCAGTCATACGTTCCGCTCTGGGGCCAACGTCCTGACTTTC
-	-	TRBJ2-5	TRBV9	CASSVGLAEWGETQYF	TGTGCCAGCAGCGTAGGGTTAGCGGAGTGGGGGGAGACCCAGTACTTC
-	-	TRBJ1-1	TRBV6-5	CASLHKQALNTEAFF	TGTGCCAGCCTTCACAAACAGGCCTTGAACACTGAAGCTTTCTTT
TRBD1	once	TRBJ1-4	TRBV10-3	CAISEWDRENEKLFF	TGTGCCATCAGTGAGTGGGACAGGGAGAATGAAAAACTGTTTTTT
TRBD1	-	TRBJ2-7	TRBV6-6	CATRQGADYYYEQYF	TGTGCCACCAGACAGGGGGCTGATTACTACTACGAGCAGTACTTC
-	-	TRBJ2-3	TRBV19	CASSIYPPTGPDTQYF	TGTGCCAGTAGTATATACCCACCAACAGGGCCAGATACGCAGTATTTT
-	once	TRBJ2-3	TRBV5-1	CASSLLPGTDTQYF	TGCGCCAGCAGCTTGCTCCCTGGCACAGATACGCAGTATTTT
-	-	TRBJ2-1	TRBV19	CASSITSNHNEQFF	TGTGCCAGTAGTATCACTAGCAATCACAATGAGCAGTTCTTC
-	-	TRBJ2-1	TRBV7-9	CASSSPQGPGEQFF	TGTGCCAGCAGCTCCCCCCAGGGCCCCGGGGAGCAGTTCTTC
TRBD1	-	TRBJ2-7	TRBV6-5	CASSYGDRAESYEQYF	TGTGCCAGCAGTTACGGGGACAGGGCAGAATCCTACGAGCAGTACTTC
-	-	TRBJ1-3	TRBV7-6	CASTSAGVSGNTIYF	TGTGCCAGCACCTCCGCCGGGGTGTCTGGAAACACCATATATTTT
-	-	TRBJ1-5	TRBV19	CASSIGQGSNQPQHF	TGTGCCAGTAGTATAGGGCAGGGGTCGAATCAGCCCCAGCATTTT
TRBD2	-	TRBJ2-1	TRBV7-9	CASSLPSGEANEQFF	TGTGCCAGCAGCTTGCCTAGCGGGGAGGCCAATGAGCAGTTCTTC
-	-	TRBJ2-4	TRBV5-4	CASSFEGGKNIQYF	TGTGCCAGCAGCTTCGAGGGAGGCAAAAACATTCAGTACTTC
-	-	TRBJ2-2	TRBV7-9	CASTLLPGELFF	TGTGCCAGCACCTTACTTCCCGGGGAGCTGTTTTTT
-	-	TRBJ1-5	TRBV28	CASRSALTGRSNQPQHF	TGTGCCAGCAGATCCGCCCTGACAGGTCGCAGCAATCAGCCCCAGCATTTT
-	-	TRBJ2-7	TRBV6-1	CASSENREPYEQYF	TGTGCCAGCAGTGAGAACAGGGAGCCCTACGAGCAGTACTTC
-	-	TRBJ2-1	TRBV15	CATSRLANEQFF	TGTGCCACCAGCAGGCTAGCAAATGAGCAGTTCTTC
-	-	TRBJ1-5	TRBV19	CASSPTGARNQPQHF	TGTGCCAGTAGCCCAACAGGAGCCCGCAATCAGCCCCAGCATTTT
TRBD1	-	TRBJ1-2	TRBV7-9	CASSGGQSSCGYTF	TGTGCCAGCAGCGGGGGACAGAGTAGCTGTGGCTACACCTTC
TRBD1	-	TRBJ1-2	TRBV4-1	CASSPEGQTYDGYTF	TGCGCCAGCAGCCCTGAGGGACAGACATACGATGGCTACACCTTC
-	-	TRBJ2-2	TRBV14	CASSQTWVSGTGELFF	TGTGCCAGCAGCCAAACGTGGGTTAGCGGCACCGGGGAGCTGTTTTTT
-	-	TRBJ2-1	TRBV7-9	CASSSGSSYNEQFF	TGTGCCTCGAGTAGCGGTAGCTCCTACAATGAGCAGTTCTTC
-	-	TRBJ2-7	TRBV6-1	CASTPQVSSYEQYF	TGTGCCAGCACCCCACAGGTCTCCTCCTACGAGCAGTACTTC
TRBD1	-	TRBJ2-7	TRBV7-6	CASSLEPGGTHEQYF	TGTGCCAGCAGCTTAGAGCCAGGGGGTACCCACGAGCAGTACTTC
TRBD2	-	TRBJ2-1	TRBV7-3	CASSLGGESYNEQFF	TGTGCCAGCAGCTTGGGGGGGGAATCCTACAATGAGCAGTTCTTC
-	-	TRBJ2-1	TRBV29-1	CSATGTTSGNEQFF	TGCAGCGCTACCGGGACAACATCGGGCAATGAGCAGTTCTTC
TRBD1	-	TRBJ2-1	TRBV5-1	CASSLHQTGTKTYNEQFF	TGCGCCAGCAGCCTCCACCAGACAGGGACAAAGACCTACAATGAGCAGTTCTTC
-	once	TRBJ1-2	TRBV21-1	CASSNRGGDGYTF	TGTGCCAGCAGCAATAGGGGTGGTGATGGCTACACCTTC
-	-	TRBJ2-1	TRBV19	CASSHGARSGNEQFF	TGTGCCAGTAGTCACGGAGCCAGGTCGGGGAATGAGCAGTTCTTC
TRBD2	-	TRBJ2-7	TRBV11-1	CASSLAAGGPYEQYF	TGTGCCAGCAGCTTAGCAGCGGGGGGCCCCTACGAGCAGTACTTC
-	-	TRBJ2-2	TRBV6-4	CASSAGAGTGELFF	TGTGCCAGCAGTGCGGGAGCGGGCACCGGGGAGCTGTTTTTT